These T cell receptor beta chains were read from a single sample in a study of CD8 T cells in Susac syndrome. TCRdb ran MiXCR on the immunoSEQ multiplex PCR reads and lists one entry per CDR3 protein. The table has 95,000 to 150,000 distinct CDR3 sequences, 85% to 95% seen once. Sequenced input: CD8+ T cells from PBMCs. These receptors were taken from a human donor with Susac syndrome. The conserved cysteine and the conserved F or W are not part of the CDR3 here.

v_call: TRBV20-1; j_call: TRBJ2-1; cdr3_aa: SASTGPNNEQF
v_call: TRBV20-1; j_call: TRBJ1-3; cdr3_aa: SAKVISGNTIY
v_call: TRBV6-2/TRBV6-3; j_call: TRBJ2-5; cdr3_aa: ASSWNPGTSGEETQY
v_call: TRBV27; j_call: TRBJ2-7; cdr3_aa: ASSISSGGASEQY
v_call: TRBV7-9; j_call: TRBJ1-2; cdr3_aa: ASSGPGQGSGYT
v_call: TRBV13; j_call: TRBJ2-5; cdr3_aa: ASSKGQSGETQY
v_call: TRBV12-3/TRBV12-4; j_call: TRBJ2-2; cdr3_aa: ASSSTMGAGELF
v_call: TRBV9; j_call: TRBJ1-6; cdr3_aa: ASSVDGSPLH
v_call: TRBV29-1; j_call: TRBJ1-2; cdr3_aa: SVWTGNYGYT
v_call: TRBV12-3/TRBV12-4; j_call: TRBJ2-7; cdr3_aa: ASSFLETYEQY
v_call: TRBV9; j_call: TRBJ2-6; cdr3_aa: ASSELPGQSAGANVLT
v_call: TRBV15; j_call: TRBJ2-1; cdr3_aa: ATSRVGLAGDEQF
v_call: TRBV19; j_call: TRBJ1-5; cdr3_aa: ASTSGWGTGNQPQH
v_call: TRBV7-2; j_call: TRBJ2-7; cdr3_aa: ASSLANLAGGYEQY
v_call: TRBV4-2; j_call: TRBJ2-7; cdr3_aa: ASGTLGTSGYEQY
v_call: TRBV25-1; j_call: TRBJ2-7; cdr3_aa: ASGWGAREQY
v_call: TRBV3-1; j_call: TRBJ1-1; cdr3_aa: ASSGSGEAF
v_call: TRBV29-1; j_call: TRBJ2-3; cdr3_aa: SVGTSWFTDTQY
v_call: TRBV19; j_call: TRBJ2-3; cdr3_aa: ASSMGNRVDTQY
v_call: TRBV13; j_call: TRBJ2-1; cdr3_aa: ATTPTSYSHNEQF
v_call: TRBV11-2; j_call: TRBJ1-2; cdr3_aa: ASSLGGGVDYGYT
v_call: TRBV29-1; j_call: TRBJ2-7; cdr3_aa: SVATGTGAHEQY
v_call: TRBV12-3/TRBV12-4; j_call: TRBJ1-5; cdr3_aa: ASSLPQPQH
v_call: TRBV4-2; j_call: TRBJ2-7; cdr3_aa: ASSQVLAGNYEQY
v_call: TRBV7-3; j_call: TRBJ1-1; cdr3_aa: ASSLNRGGGNTEAF
v_call: TRBV6-2/TRBV6-3; j_call: TRBJ2-1; cdr3_aa: ASSHDRPASYNEQF
v_call: TRBV9; j_call: TRBJ1-1; cdr3_aa: ASSVDRGSPNTEAF
v_call: TRBV10-2; j_call: TRBJ2-5; cdr3_aa: ASRPTRDQKETQY
v_call: TRBV3-1; j_call: TRBJ2-7; cdr3_aa: ASTNQHDEQY
v_call: TRBV19; j_call: TRBJ2-7; cdr3_aa: ASSADRDQWYEQY
v_call: TRBV29-1; j_call: TRBJ2-7; cdr3_aa: SVGGGNGYEQY
v_call: TRBV29-1; j_call: TRBJ1-5; cdr3_aa: RGPYGQGHDQPQH
v_call: TRBV5-6; j_call: TRBJ2-1; cdr3_aa: ASSWGSGLGF
v_call: TRBV29-1; j_call: TRBJ1-1; cdr3_aa: SVESPAAF
v_call: TRBV12-3/TRBV12-4; j_call: TRBJ2-6; cdr3_aa: ASSPLRSDGANVLT
v_call: TRBV12-5; j_call: TRBJ1-5; cdr3_aa: ASGPSVWAATNQPQH
v_call: TRBV12-3/TRBV12-4; j_call: TRBJ2-5; cdr3_aa: ASSLGEQETQY
v_call: TRBV23-1; j_call: TRBJ2-7; cdr3_aa: ASGNDGGYEQY
v_call: TRBV2; j_call: TRBJ2-5; cdr3_aa: ASKQTSGGVWETQY
v_call: TRBV11-2; j_call: TRBJ2-3; cdr3_aa: ASSFLAGSVVDTQY
v_call: TRBV4-1; j_call: TRBJ2-7; cdr3_aa: ASSSGLAGREQY
v_call: TRBV9; j_call: TRBJ2-7; cdr3_aa: ASSDGDSSYEQY
v_call: TRBV9; j_call: TRBJ2-5; cdr3_aa: ASSASYTQETQY
v_call: TRBV29-1; j_call: TRBJ2-5; cdr3_aa: SVDLGAGVTETQY
v_call: TRBV29-1; j_call: TRBJ2-5; cdr3_aa: SVEGRQIVETQY
v_call: TRBV7-6; j_call: TRBJ1-1; cdr3_aa: ASSLLILEGTEAF
v_call: TRBV27; j_call: TRBJ1-2; cdr3_aa: ASSYGGGLGGYT
v_call: TRBV29-1; j_call: TRBJ2-7; cdr3_aa: SVEHPGQDSYEQY
v_call: TRBV5-1; j_call: TRBJ2-5; cdr3_aa: ASSPGQGWQETQY
v_call: TRBV20-1; j_call: TRBJ2-1; cdr3_aa: SARVQGAGYNEQF
v_call: TRBV20-1; j_call: TRBJ2-3; cdr3_aa: SAKKPVRSDTQY
v_call: TRBV19; j_call: TRBJ1-2; cdr3_aa: ASRGSNYGYT
v_call: TRBV19; j_call: TRBJ1-1; cdr3_aa: ASDPGGLGTEAF